Listed below are T cell receptor beta chains from one sample, sequenced in a study of T-cell memory formation after mild COVID-19. Via MiXCR, TCRdb re-called the 5' RACE reads, giving one row per CDR3 protein. The sample lists about 90,000 distinct CDR3 sequences, about 13% seen once, with roughly a quarter in the top ten. The sequenced sample was PBMCs or a T cell subset sorted from them (not recorded which). Receptor source: an adult woman who had mild COVID-19 (a few samples of this study predate the infection). Cell type and time point are not known. The CDR3 runs from the conserved cysteine through the conserved F or W. Each record gives: CDR3 DNA, CDR3 protein, D gene, CDR3 length, V gene, clone size, J gene. The D gene is left open where the match is weak. Where a row states a size, it is once, few, many or the class of an expanded clone; other rows omit it.

cdr3_nt: TGTGCCAGATCACCCGACAGCTCCTACGAGCAGTACTTC
cdr3_aa: CARSPDSSYEQYF
d_call: NA
cdr3_length: 13
v_call: TRBV18
clone_size: NA
j_call: TRBJ2-7

cdr3_nt: TGTGCCAGCAGTGAGGGACAGGGCTACTCCTACGAGCAGTACTTC
cdr3_aa: CASSEGQGYSYEQYF
d_call: TRBD1
cdr3_length: 15
v_call: TRBV2
clone_size: few
j_call: TRBJ2-7

cdr3_nt: TGTGCCACCAGCAACGAGCAGGGTAATGATGAGCAGTTCTTC
cdr3_aa: CATSNEQGNDEQFF
d_call: NA
cdr3_length: 14
v_call: TRBV15
clone_size: few
j_call: TRBJ2-1

cdr3_nt: TGTGCCAGCAGCCCCTGGGGCAGCGGGGGGCATGAGCAGTACTTC
cdr3_aa: CASSPWGSGGHEQYF
d_call: TRBD2
cdr3_length: 15
v_call: TRBV9
clone_size: few
j_call: TRBJ2-7

cdr3_nt: TGTGCCAGCAGGGAGACAGGAGAAGCTTTCTTT
cdr3_aa: CASRETGEAFF
d_call: NA
cdr3_length: 11
v_call: TRBV6-9
clone_size: few
j_call: TRBJ1-1

cdr3_nt: TGCAGTGCTAGGGATACTAGCGGGGGGCTCTCCTACAATGAGCAGTTCTTC
cdr3_aa: CSARDTSGGLSYNEQFF
d_call: TRBD2
cdr3_length: 17
v_call: TRBV20-1
clone_size: few
j_call: TRBJ2-1

cdr3_nt: TGTGCCAGCAGTGAATTATGGGACAGGCTCTTTGGAAACACCATATATTTT
cdr3_aa: CASSELWDRLFGNTIYF
d_call: TRBD1
cdr3_length: 17
v_call: TRBV12-3/TRBV12-4
clone_size: few
j_call: TRBJ1-3

cdr3_nt: TGCGCCAGCCGTAACCTCGGGACAGGGAAAGATACGCAGTATTTT
cdr3_aa: CASRNLGTGKDTQYF
d_call: TRBD1
cdr3_length: 15
v_call: TRBV4-1
clone_size: NA
j_call: TRBJ2-3

cdr3_nt: TGTGCCAGCAGTTCACCGGGACAGGGGGACATTCAGTACTTC
cdr3_aa: CASSSPGQGDIQYF
d_call: TRBD1
cdr3_length: 14
v_call: TRBV12-3/TRBV12-4
clone_size: NA
j_call: TRBJ2-4

cdr3_nt: TGTGCCAGCAGCGTAGGAGATAGCCTAGGTTATGAGCAGTTCTTC
cdr3_aa: CASSVGDSLGYEQFF
d_call: NA
cdr3_length: 15
v_call: TRBV9
clone_size: NA
j_call: TRBJ2-1

cdr3_nt: TGTGCCATCAGTGACAGGGAGAGACCTGAAGCTTTCTTT
cdr3_aa: CAISDRERPEAFF
d_call: NA
cdr3_length: 13
v_call: TRBV10-3
clone_size: once
j_call: TRBJ1-1

cdr3_nt: TGTGCCAGCAGCGTTGACTTCAGTATGGGTCAGCCCCAGCATTTT
cdr3_aa: CASSVDFSMGQPQHF
d_call: NA
cdr3_length: 15
v_call: TRBV9
clone_size: NA
j_call: TRBJ1-5

cdr3_nt: TGCGCCAGCAGCTTGGTTGTCGGAACAACGGAATGGAACACTGAAGCTTTCTTT
cdr3_aa: CASSLVVGTTEWNTEAFF
d_call: NA
cdr3_length: 18
v_call: TRBV5-1
clone_size: NA
j_call: TRBJ1-1

cdr3_nt: TGTGCCAGTGTAAAGGTTGGGACAGGGAGTCCCAACGTCCTGACTTTC
cdr3_aa: CASVKVGTGSPNVLTF
d_call: TRBD1
cdr3_length: 16
v_call: TRBV12-3/TRBV12-4
clone_size: NA
j_call: TRBJ2-6

cdr3_nt: TGTGCCAGCAGCTTAGGGGACGTAAGCTCCTACGAGCAGTACTTC
cdr3_aa: CASSLGDVSSYEQYF
d_call: NA
cdr3_length: 15
v_call: TRBV7-6
clone_size: NA
j_call: TRBJ2-7

cdr3_nt: TGCAGCGTTGAAGGCCAGGGGGTCTACAATGAGCAGTTCTTC
cdr3_aa: CSVEGQGVYNEQFF
d_call: TRBD1
cdr3_length: 14
v_call: TRBV29-1
clone_size: few
j_call: TRBJ2-1

cdr3_nt: TGCAGTGCCGAACTAATACCCCGAGAAGCTTTCTTT
cdr3_aa: CSAELIPREAFF
d_call: NA
cdr3_length: 12
v_call: TRBV20-1
clone_size: NA
j_call: TRBJ1-1